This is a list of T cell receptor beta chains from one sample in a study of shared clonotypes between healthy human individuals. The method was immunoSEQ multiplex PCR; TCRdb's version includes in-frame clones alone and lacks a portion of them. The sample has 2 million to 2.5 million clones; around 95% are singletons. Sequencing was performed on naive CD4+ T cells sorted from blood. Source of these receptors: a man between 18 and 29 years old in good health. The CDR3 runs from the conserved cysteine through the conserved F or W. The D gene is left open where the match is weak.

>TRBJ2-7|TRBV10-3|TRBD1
CAISAGQGSDEQYF
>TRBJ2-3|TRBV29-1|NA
CSVPTVLTDTQYF
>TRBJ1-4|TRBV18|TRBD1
CASSPGQDSNEKLFF
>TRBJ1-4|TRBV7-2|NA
CASSTSRGEKLFF
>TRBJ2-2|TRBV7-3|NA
CASSLEGVGELFF
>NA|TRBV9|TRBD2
CASSERGEYEQYF
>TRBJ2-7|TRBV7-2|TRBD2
CASSSGLAGVYEQYF
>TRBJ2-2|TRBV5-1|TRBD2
CASSSSGGDTGELFF
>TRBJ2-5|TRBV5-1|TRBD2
CASSSGLAGGETQYF
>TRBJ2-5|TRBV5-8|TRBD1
CASSAGQGAAKTQYF
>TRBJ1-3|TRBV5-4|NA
CASSQDRLSGNTIYF
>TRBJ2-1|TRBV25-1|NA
CASSEFKDEQFF
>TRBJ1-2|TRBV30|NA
CAWSGPGYTF
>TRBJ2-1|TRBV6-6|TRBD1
CASSYSGQNYNEQFF
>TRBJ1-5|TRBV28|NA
CASSLLGGSYSNQPQHF
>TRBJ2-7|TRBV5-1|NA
CASSRDSPTYEQYF
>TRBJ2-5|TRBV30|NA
CAWSNGGRETQYF
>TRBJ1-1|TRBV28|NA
CASSSFGGTLDAEAFF
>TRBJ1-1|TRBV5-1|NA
CASSLALKEGPTEAFF
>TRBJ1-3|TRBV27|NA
CASSSNPQSSGNTIYF
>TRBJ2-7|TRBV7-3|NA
CASSFQGSPTYEQYF
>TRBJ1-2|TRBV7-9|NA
CASSLIWDNNYGYTF
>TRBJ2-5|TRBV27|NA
CASRGPAGKETQYF
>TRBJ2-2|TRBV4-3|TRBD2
CASSQGTSGRFTGELFF
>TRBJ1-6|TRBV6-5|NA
CASSLQGGSYNSPLHF
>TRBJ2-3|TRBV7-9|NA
CASSFQTASTDTQYF
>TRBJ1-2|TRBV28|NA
CASSPFEGGGYTF
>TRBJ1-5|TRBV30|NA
CAWRADNNQPQHF
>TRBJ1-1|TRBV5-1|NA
CASSLQGPNTEAFF